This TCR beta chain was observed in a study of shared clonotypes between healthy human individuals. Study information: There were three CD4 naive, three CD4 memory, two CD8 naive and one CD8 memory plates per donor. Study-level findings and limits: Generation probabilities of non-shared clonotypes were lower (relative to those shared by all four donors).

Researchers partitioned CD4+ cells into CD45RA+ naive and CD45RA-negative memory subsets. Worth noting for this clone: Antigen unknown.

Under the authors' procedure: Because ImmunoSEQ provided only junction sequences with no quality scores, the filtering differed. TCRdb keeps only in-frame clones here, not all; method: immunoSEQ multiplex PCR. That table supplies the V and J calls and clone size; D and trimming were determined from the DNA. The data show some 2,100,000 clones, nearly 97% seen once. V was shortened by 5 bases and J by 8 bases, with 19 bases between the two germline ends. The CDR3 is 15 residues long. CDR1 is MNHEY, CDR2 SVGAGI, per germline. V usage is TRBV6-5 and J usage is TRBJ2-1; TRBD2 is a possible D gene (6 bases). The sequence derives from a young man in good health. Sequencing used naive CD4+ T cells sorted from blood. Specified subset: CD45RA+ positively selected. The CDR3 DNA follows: TGTGCCAGCAGTCCCGGGGACCTAAAGCGGGATGAGCAGTTCTTC. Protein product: CASSPGDLKRDEQFF.